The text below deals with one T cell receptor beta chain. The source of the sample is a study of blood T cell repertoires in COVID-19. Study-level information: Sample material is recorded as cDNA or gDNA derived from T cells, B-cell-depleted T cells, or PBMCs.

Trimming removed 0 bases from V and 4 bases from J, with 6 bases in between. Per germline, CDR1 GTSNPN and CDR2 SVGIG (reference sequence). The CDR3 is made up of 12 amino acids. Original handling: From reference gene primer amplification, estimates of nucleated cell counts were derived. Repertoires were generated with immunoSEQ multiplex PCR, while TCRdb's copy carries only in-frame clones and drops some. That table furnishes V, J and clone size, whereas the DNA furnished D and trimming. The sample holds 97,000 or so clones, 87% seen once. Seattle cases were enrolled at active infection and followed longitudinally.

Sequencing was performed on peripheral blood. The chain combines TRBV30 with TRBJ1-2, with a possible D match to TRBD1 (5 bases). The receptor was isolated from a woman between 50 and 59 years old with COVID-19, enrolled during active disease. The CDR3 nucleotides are TGTGCCTGGAGTGTCCAGGGCTATGGCTACACCTTC. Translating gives CAWSVQGYGYTF.